Listed here is a single TCR beta chain. Its antigen remains unidentified. No much larger clonotype is one base removed from it; base qualities were not supplied. The library was made by the immunoSEQ multiplex PCR assay. From the authors' description of their analysis: A statistical classification framework was built to diagnose cytomegalovirus status from the catalog of TCR beta chain sequences. TCRdb's version of the immuneACCESS table is confined to in-frame rearrangements and falls short of the full clone set. An unresolved V gene accounts for under half of the shortfall where checked; the remainder is of unknown origin. V, J and clone size derive from that table, while D and trimming were established from the DNA sequence. For this sample there are about 110,000 clones; around 89% appear just once. The top ten constitute 1.4% of the sample. This specimen comes from a study of cytomegalovirus exposure and HLA in healthy donors (dated by TCRdb to 2017 to 2019). About the full investigation: A later analysis indicated that the 110 or so validation repertoires were generated on the platform also employed for the approximately 690 repertoires of the first cohort. The study aimed to test whether signatures of past pathogen exposure could be identified by cataloging public T cell receptors. Besides the first cohort of approximately 670 subjects, a separate validation cohort made up of about 120 different subjects was used. To predict cytomegalovirus infection status, the study brought together high-throughput TCR immunosequencing, statistical association of individual TCRs with disease status, and machine learning.

The trim is 0 bases for V and 7 bases for J, with a gap of 12 bases between the germline ends. For CDR1 and CDR2, the germline V gene lists KGHSH and LQKENI. The cysteine opens and the phenylalanine closes a CDR3 of 14 amino acids. Only CDR3 DNA remains: 42 bases, in frame from the first base. Study-wide conclusions, independent of this receptor: The authors suggested that the approach could potentially be extended to other disease states and immunological phenotypes. The validation cohort had no HLA typing available for a later analysis, so co-occurrence within that cohort was assessed over all 120 or so repertoires. Cytomegalovirus status was reported to be diagnosed by the classifier with high specificity and sensitivity in both the original and validation cohorts. Three of the identified cytomegalovirus-associated TCR beta chains were confirmed in vitro to be specific for cytomegalovirus antigens. The study listed 150 to 200 TCR beta chains as associated with cytomegalovirus. While some public TCRs were present in many individuals, most TCR sequences turned up only very rarely across donors. A later analysis found that TCRs clustered in the first cohort also tended to co-occur in the 130 or so validation repertoires, with approximately 94% of cluster scores above 0.

The donors were included in the validation cohort of some 120 subjects, a group kept apart from the roughly 670-subject first cohort. The rearranged chain carries TRBV18 and TRBJ1-1; 5 matching bases give a weak D call of TRBD1. The source material was PBMCs. The clonotype originates from a woman aged 25 to 39 in good health and CMV-seropositive. The sequence in DNA is TGTGCCAGCTCACCACCGGGGGGTGATGGTGAAGCTTTCTTT. Translated, it reads CASSPPGGDGEAFF.